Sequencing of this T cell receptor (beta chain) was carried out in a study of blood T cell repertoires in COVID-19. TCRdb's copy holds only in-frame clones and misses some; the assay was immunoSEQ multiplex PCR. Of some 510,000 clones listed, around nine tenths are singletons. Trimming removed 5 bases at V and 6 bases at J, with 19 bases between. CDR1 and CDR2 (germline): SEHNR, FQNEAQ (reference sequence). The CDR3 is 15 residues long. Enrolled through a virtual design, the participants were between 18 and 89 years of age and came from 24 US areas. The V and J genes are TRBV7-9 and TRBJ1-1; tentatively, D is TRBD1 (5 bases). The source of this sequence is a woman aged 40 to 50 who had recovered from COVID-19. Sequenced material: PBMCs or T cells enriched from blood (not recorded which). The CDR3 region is CASSRTGGESAEAFF. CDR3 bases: TGTGCCAGCAGCCGCACCGGGGGGGAAAGCGCTGAAGCTTTCTTT.